The sequence of this T cell receptor (beta chain) was determined in a study of blood T cell repertoires in COVID-19. Study-wide context: Samples came from the United States, Italy and Spain, spanning acute and convalescent COVID-19. Sources were T cells, B-cell-depleted T cells, or PBMCs; the material itself was cDNA or gDNA.

Trimming cost V 6 bases and J 5 bases, with 14 bases left between them. Germline-derived CDR1 and CDR2 are MNHNY and SVGAGI (reference sequence). The CDR3 extends over 13 amino acids. Authors' methods: Amplification from reference gene primers served as the basis for estimated nucleated cell counts. The protocol was immunoSEQ multiplex PCR, while the TCRdb copy is restricted to in-frame clones and leaves out a portion. V, J and clone size were drawn from that table, and D and trimming were deduced from the DNA. Of 140,000 to 150,000 clones in the sample, roughly 77% are singletons; the top ten hold less than 4.5%.

Sequenced material: peripheral blood. The clonotype originates from a man between 60 and 75 years old with acute or convalescent COVID-19. The chain joins TRBV6-6 to TRBJ2-7, with a weak D call TRBD1 (6 bases). In nucleotides, the CDR3 is TGTGCCAGCAGGCAACAGGGAACAGACGAGCAGTACTTC. Amino acid sequence: CASRQQGTDEQYF.